This T cell receptor (beta chain) derives from a study of blood T cell repertoires in COVID-19 (dated by TCRdb to the early 2020s). Background for the entire study: Samples from collaborators originated in the United States, Italy and Spain and spanned both the acute and convalescent phases of COVID-19. The material from the prospective study consisted of cDNA or gDNA derived from T cells, B-cell-depleted T cells, or PBMCs. The repertoires were made available in a free public database intended to serve as a resource for research on the immune response to SARS-CoV-2. Deeply sampled blood TCRbeta repertoires from subjects exposed to, actively infected with, or recovered from COVID-19 were included in the dataset. Where HLA class I and class II types were available, the types were taken from metadata supplied by the sample provider, not from assay-based typing. The sample metadata nearly always contained a de-identified subject ID, COVID-19 status, age in years and sex. Samples came from the ongoing ImmuneRACE study (first 160 participants) plus 1,254 subjects from 6 global collaborators. Overall study outcomes, separate from this receptor: Clinical and demographic metadata were provided uncurated, with the amount varying by source and participant.

TCRbeta CDR3 regions were amplified from genomic DNA using the immunoSEQ Assay, a bias-controlled multiplex PCR. The original pipeline was this. The number of nucleated cells in each sample was estimated by amplification of reference gene primers within the assay. To quantify the absolute abundance of each unique TCRbeta CDR3 rearrangement, sequence reads were collapsed and filtered. For each sample, productive Simpson clonality was calculated by taking the square root of Simpson's diversity index across productive rearrangements. TCRdb took this table from immuneACCESS and kept in-frame rearrangements with V and J called. Such tables lack part of the clones; where checked against another copy, unresolved V genes explain under half of the gap, and the rest is unexplained. That table gives V, J and clone size, and the DNA gave D and trimming. This sample gives over 20,000 clones in total; around 89% of them show up just once. About 6% of the sample is taken by the ten largest.

V and J are truncated by 4 bases and 6 bases respectively, leaving an intervening sequence of 11 bases. The germline V gene supplies CDR1 KGHDR and CDR2 SFDVKD. Counted from cysteine to phenylalanine, this CDR3 has 13 amino acids. Only the CDR3 DNA stays, 39 bases, in frame from base 1. The collaborating institutions used their own protocols to collect whole blood in K2EDTA tubes. For TCRbeta analysis, collaborators shipped samples as frozen whole blood, isolated PBMCs, or DNA extracted from either of those sample types. Notes on this clone: The target of this receptor is not known. No much larger clonotype is one base removed from it; base qualities were not supplied.

This TCR came from a human donor in a cohort sampled during active COVID-19. The chain joins TRBV24-1 to TRBJ1-2, with the D gene uncertain. The sequencing input was peripheral blood. DNA sequence: TGTGCCACCAGTGAGTCGGGCGGGGATGGCTACACCTTC. This translates into CATSESGGDGYTF.